This TCR beta chain was obtained from a study of CD8 T cells in ankylosing spondylitis. Study-level points and caveats: Characteristic of ankylosing spondylitis blood, it appeared, was a TCR beta motif comprising 7 to 9 highly homologous variants. Disease-linked clones reportedly showed significant enrichment in matched ankylosing spondylitis synovial fluid.

Trimming took 10 bases from V and 7 from J; bases not matched to a gene: 3. The CDR3 extends over 12 amino acids. Germline CDR1 and CDR2: ENHRY and SYGVKD. This clonotype has at least ten counts. Its target is not known. Each CDR3 protein gets one entry after TCRdb re-called the 5' RACE reads with MiXCR. The sample has about 190,000 distinct CDR3 sequences; around 13% are singletons. This sequence joins TRBV10-3 and TRBJ1-6, with 8 positions matching TRBD1. This TCR was recovered from a female donor with ankylosing spondylitis or in good health (not recorded which). The sequenced sample consisted of blood, either unsorted or a sorted T cell fraction (not recorded which). The CDR3 DNA reads TGTGCCACGTGGACAGGGAATTCACCCCTCCACTTT. Its protein is CATWTGNSPLHF.